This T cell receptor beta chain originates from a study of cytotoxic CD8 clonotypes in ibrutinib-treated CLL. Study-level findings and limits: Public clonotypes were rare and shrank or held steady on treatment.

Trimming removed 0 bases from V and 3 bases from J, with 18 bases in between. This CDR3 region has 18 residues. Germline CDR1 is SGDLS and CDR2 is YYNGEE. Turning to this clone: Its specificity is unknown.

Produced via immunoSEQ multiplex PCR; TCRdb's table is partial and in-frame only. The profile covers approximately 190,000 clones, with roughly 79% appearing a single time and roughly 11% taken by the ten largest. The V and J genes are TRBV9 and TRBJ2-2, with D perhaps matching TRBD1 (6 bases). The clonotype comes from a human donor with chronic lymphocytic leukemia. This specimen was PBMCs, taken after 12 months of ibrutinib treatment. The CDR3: CASSVALWTAGYTGELFF. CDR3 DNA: TGTGCCAGCAGCGTAGCTCTCTGGACAGCCGGATACACCGGGGAGCTGTTTTTT.